A single sample is the source of the 2 T cell receptor beta chains below, sequenced in a study of vaccination effects on CD4 cells after COVID-19 (dated 2022 in TCRdb). The library was produced with the immunoSEQ multiplex PCR assay. TCRdb re-hosts the immuneACCESS table, in-frame sequences only. Its copies lack some clones; in the studies checked, an unresolved V gene accounts for under half of them, and the cause for the rest is not known. The sample contains around 45,000 clones, about 80% of them found a single time. The ten biggest clones cover 10% to 15% of the sample. After around eleven days of culture, CD4+ T cells were isolated with the EasySep CD4+ T cell isolation kit. Their antigen targets remain unknown. Specimen: CD4+ T cells from PBMCs cultured without peptide, collected before COVID-19 vaccination. The receptor source for this set is a human donor who had a prior SARS-CoV-2 infection.

The chain joins TRBV4-3 to TRBJ2-7; D tentatively fits TRBD1 or TRBD2 (5 bases each). Germline CDR1 is LGHNA and CDR2 is YSLEER. The CDR3 contains 15 residues. Between the trimmed V and J ends, which lost 0 bases and 3 bases, there was a span of 12 bases. DNA for the CDR3: TGCGCCAGCAGCCAAGAAGCCGGGGACGGCTACGAGCAGTACTTC. Residues: CASSQEAGDGYEQYF.

The table lists this clone with a few counts. The V call is TRBV5-1, the J call TRBJ1-2; 8 bases fit TRBD1. V was clipped by 4 bases and J by 0 bases; unmatched bases: 2. The CDR3 consists of 14 residues. The germline gives CDR1 SGHRS, CDR2 YFSETQ. The CDR3 nucleotides read TGCGCCAGCAGCATGGGACAGGCTAACTATGGCTACACCTTC. This encodes CASSMGQANYGYTF.